Listed below are T cell receptor beta chains from one sample, sequenced in a study of immune evolution from preneoplasia to lung adenocarcinoma. The data were produced by immunoSEQ multiplex PCR, yet TCRdb's version contains in-frame clones alone and is incomplete. The sample has around 10,000 clones; about 70% are singletons. The specimen sequenced was FFPE normal lung tissue adjacent to the tumor. These receptors all come from a person aged 55 to 69 with lung adenocarcinoma. Some clones in this sample may be carry-over from other donors' samples. Each CDR3 is given with its conserved first and last residue. D genes are given only for firm matches. Size is stated for part of the rows, as once, few or many counts, or as a class when the clone is expanded.

>TRBV28|TRBJ2-5|-|-
CASSPPALGETQYF
TGTGCCAGCAGCCCACCGGCCCTGGGAGAGACCCAGTACTTC
>TRBV5-1|TRBJ2-7|-|once
CASSQLEVNEQYF
TGCGCCAGCAGCCAACTCGAGGTGAACGAGCAGTACTTC
>TRBV10-3|TRBJ2-1|-|-
CAISGGGPTNEQFF
TGTGCCATCAGTGGGGGAGGCCCTACCAATGAGCAGTTCTTC
>TRBV19|TRBJ2-3|TRBD1|-
CASSTDQGARTDTQYF
TGTGCCAGTAGTACCGACCAGGGGGCAAGGACAGATACGCAGTATTTT
>TRBV4-1|TRBJ1-2|-|few
CASSQAPRAQPGNYGYTF
TGCGCCAGCAGCCAAGCTCCAAGGGCCCAGCCGGGGAACTATGGCTACACCTTC
>TRBV14|TRBJ2-7|-|once
CASSPVQQSYEQYF
TGTGCCAGCAGTCCGGTCCAGCAGAGTTACGAGCAGTACTTC
>TRBV4-1|TRBJ1-4|-|-
CASSQGDRSEGEKLFF
TGCGCCAGCAGCCAAGGTGACCGAAGCGAGGGGGAAAAACTGTTTTTT
>TRBV7-2|TRBJ2-5|-|few
CASSLGPTREETQYF
TGTGCCAGCAGCTTAGGGCCCACACGCGAAGAGACCCAGTACTTC
>TRBV7-8|TRBJ2-1|TRBD2|-
CASSPQTSDNEQFF
TGTGCCAGCAGCCCTCAGACTAGCGACAATGAGCAGTTCTTC
>TRBV19|TRBJ2-1|TRBD2|-
CASSIGPPTSGRAVEQFF
TGTGCCAGTAGTATCGGGCCTCCGACTAGCGGGAGGGCGGTTGAGCAGTTCTTC
>TRBV7-9|TRBJ2-1|-|-
CASSLGRGGPKGNEQFF
TGTGCCAGCAGCTTAGGGCGCGGCGGGCCCAAGGGGAATGAGCAGTTCTTC
>TRBV5-1|TRBJ2-1|TRBD2|-
CASSFRTSGMVEQFF
TGCGCCAGCAGCTTCAGAACTAGCGGGATGGTGGAGCAGTTCTTC
>TRBV29-1|TRBJ2-4|-|few
CSVEGLGNIQYF
TGCAGCGTTGAAGGTCTGGGGAACATTCAGTACTTC
>TRBV30|TRBJ2-5|-|-
CAWSANFETQYF
TGTGCCTGGAGTGCGAACTTTGAGACCCAGTACTTC
>TRBV10-2|TRBJ2-3|-|-
CASSRDTQYF
TGCGCCAGCAGTCGGGATACGCAGTATTTT
>TRBV6-5|TRBJ2-7|-|-
CASSEGGYEQYF
TGTGCCAGCAGCGAAGGAGGCTACGAGCAGTACTTC